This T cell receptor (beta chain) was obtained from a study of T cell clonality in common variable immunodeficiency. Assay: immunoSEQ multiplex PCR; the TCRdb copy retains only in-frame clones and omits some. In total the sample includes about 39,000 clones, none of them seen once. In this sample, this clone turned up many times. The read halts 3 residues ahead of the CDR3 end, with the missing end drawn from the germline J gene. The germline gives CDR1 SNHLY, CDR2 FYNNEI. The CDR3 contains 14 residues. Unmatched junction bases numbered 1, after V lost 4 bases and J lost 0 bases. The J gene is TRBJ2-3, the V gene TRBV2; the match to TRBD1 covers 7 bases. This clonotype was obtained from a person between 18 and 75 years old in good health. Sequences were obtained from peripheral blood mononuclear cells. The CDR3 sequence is CASSAQGSTDTQYF. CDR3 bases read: TGTGCCAGCAGTGCACAGGGGAGCACAGATACG.